A selection of T cell receptor beta chains follows, all from one sample in a study of CD8 T cells in Susac syndrome. MiXCR, run by TCRdb on the immunoSEQ multiplex PCR reads, gives a single entry per CDR3 protein. The data show 180,000 or so distinct CDR3 sequences, around 94% seen once. Sample: CD4+ T cells from PBMCs. The source of these receptors is a human donor in good health. CDR3s include the opening cysteine and the closing phenylalanine or tryptophan. D genes are given only for firm matches. Expanded clones get a size class; other rows say once, few or many, or leave the size out.

v_call: TRBV13
j_call: TRBJ2-1
d_call: TRBD2
clone_size: .
cdr3_nt: TGTGCCAGCAGCTTGGGACTAGCGGGGGTCAATGAGCAGTTCTTC
cdr3_aa: CASSLGLAGVNEQFF

v_call: TRBV10-3
j_call: TRBJ2-1
d_call: .
clone_size: .
cdr3_nt: TGTGCCATCGGGGGGTTGGACAATGAGCAGTTCTTC
cdr3_aa: CAIGGLDNEQFF

v_call: TRBV29-1
j_call: TRBJ2-7
d_call: .
clone_size: .
cdr3_nt: TGCAGCGTTGCGGGAGTCTCCGGGCGGTACGAGCAGTACTTC
cdr3_aa: CSVAGVSGRYEQYF

v_call: TRBV24-1
j_call: TRBJ2-3
d_call: .
clone_size: .
cdr3_nt: TGTGCCACCAGTGACCCCGGGACGGATAGCACAGATACGCAGTATTTT
cdr3_aa: CATSDPGTDSTDTQYF

v_call: TRBV5-1
j_call: TRBJ1-6
d_call: .
clone_size: .
cdr3_nt: TGCGCCAGCAGCTTGGCCGGCCCCGGTTATTCACCCCTCCACTTT
cdr3_aa: CASSLAGPGYSPLHF

v_call: TRBV5-1
j_call: TRBJ1-1
d_call: .
clone_size: .
cdr3_nt: TGCGCCAGCAGCTTTCGGGATAACACTGAAGCTTTCTTT
cdr3_aa: CASSFRDNTEAFF

v_call: TRBV24-1
j_call: TRBJ1-5
d_call: .
clone_size: few
cdr3_nt: TGTGCCACCAGTGCCGGTGGGGCGTGGGATAGCAATCAGCCCCAGCATTTT
cdr3_aa: CATSAGGAWDSNQPQHF

v_call: TRBV5-1
j_call: TRBJ1-1
d_call: .
clone_size: .
cdr3_nt: TGCGCCAGCAGCTTGGCCCTTAACGACCCTGAAGCTTTCTTT
cdr3_aa: CASSLALNDPEAFF

v_call: TRBV1
j_call: TRBJ2-7
d_call: .
clone_size: .
cdr3_nt: TGCACCAGCAGCCATTTTGCCGTCTCCGGCTACGAGCAGTACTTC
cdr3_aa: CTSSHFAVSGYEQYF

v_call: TRBV5-1
j_call: TRBJ1-5
d_call: .
clone_size: .
cdr3_nt: TGCGCCAGCAGCCAGGACCCCTCGGTCAATCAGCCCCAGCATTTT
cdr3_aa: CASSQDPSVNQPQHF

v_call: TRBV5-6
j_call: TRBJ1-1
d_call: TRBD1
clone_size: .
cdr3_nt: TGTGCCAGCAGCTTAGGACAGGGGCTCACTGAAGCTTTCTTT
cdr3_aa: CASSLGQGLTEAFF

v_call: TRBV4-1
j_call: TRBJ1-2
d_call: .
clone_size: .
cdr3_nt: TGCGCCAGCAGCCGCCTAGGAACCGGGACAAGGTTGTATGGCTACACCTTC
cdr3_aa: CASSRLGTGTRLYGYTF

v_call: TRBV5-4
j_call: TRBJ1-2
d_call: .
clone_size: .
cdr3_nt: TGTGCCAGCAGCTTGCCCCACACCAACTATGGCTACACCTTC
cdr3_aa: CASSLPHTNYGYTF

v_call: TRBV5-6
j_call: TRBJ2-7
d_call: .
clone_size: .
cdr3_nt: TGTGCCAGCAGCGACCTTCTATCGGGGGCGGGGACGGCTGTCTACGAGCAGTACTTC
cdr3_aa: CASSDLLSGAGTAVYEQYF

v_call: TRBV9
j_call: TRBJ1-1
d_call: .
clone_size: .
cdr3_nt: TGTGCCAGCAGCGAAGGTCCCCAAGGCACTGAAGCTTTCTTT
cdr3_aa: CASSEGPQGTEAFF